One and the same sample provided the 4 T cell receptor beta chains below, sequenced in a study of CD8 T cells in ankylosing spondylitis (dated by TCRdb to about 2017). Study-wide conclusions, independent of this receptor: Blood from ankylosing spondylitis patients appeared to be characterized by a TCR beta motif composed of about eight highly homologous amino acid variants.

To prepare the library, 5' RACE was applied. For sequencing, an Illumina HiSeq 2500 was employed. Starting from the raw public reads, TCRdb applied fastp trimming at Q25, assembled clones with MiXCR and retained in-frame beta chains. Rows with a matching CDR3 protein are joined into one entry that keeps the most common DNA and genes. The sample records some 840,000 distinct CDR3 sequences, over 9.5% of which are singletons. The top ten clonotypes cover about 0.49% of the sample. These TCRs are of unknown antigen specificity. Source material: blood, either unsorted or a sorted T cell fraction (not recorded which). These receptors were collected from a male donor with ankylosing spondylitis.

This clonotype has ten or more counts. The chain uses TRBV6-5 and TRBJ2-7; TRBD1 or TRBD2 may be the D gene (5 bases each). V lost 2 bases, J lost 5 bases, and 13 bases lay in between. Germline assignment: CDR1 MNHEY and CDR2 SVGAGI. This CDR3 is 14 amino acids long. The CDR3 coding sequence is TGTGCCAGCAGTTACAGGGGACCTCTTGACGAGCAGTACTTC. It translates to CASSYRGPLDEQYF.

The V and J genes are TRBV4-2 and TRBJ2-3, with TRBD2 matching 14 bases. Germline assignment: CDR1 LGHNA and CDR2 YNFKEQ. Trimming cost V 2 bases and J 2 bases; bases outside gene matches: 3. The CDR3 runs to 17 residues. The CDR3 here is CASSQRLAGGPTDTQYF. The CDR3, as DNA: TGTGCCAGCAGCCAACGACTAGCGGGAGGGCCCACAGATACGCAGTATTTT.

This clonotype came up a few times. The rearrangement links TRBV11-2 to TRBJ2-3; 7 positions match TRBD2. Germline values: CDR1 SGHAT, CDR2 FQNNGV. V was pared by 6 bases and J by 3 bases, with 9 bases of the junction left unmatched. The CDR3 runs to 15 residues. The CDR3 nucleotides are TGTGCCAGCAGGGCGCCGGGACTATCGACAGATACGCAGTATTTT. It yields the protein CASRAPGLSTDTQYF. The variable domain in full, with the rest retrieved from reference TRBV11-2 and TRBJ2-3, is EAGVAQSPRYKIIEKRQSVAFWCNPISGHATLYWYQQILGQGPKLLIQFQNNGVVDDSQLPKDRFSAERLKGVDSTLKIQPAKLEDSAVYLCASRAPGLSTDTQYFGPGTRLTVL.

This clonotype has only a few counts. This chain links TRBV4-3 with TRBJ2-1; maybe TRBD1 (6 bases). This CDR3 region has 13 residues. Per germline, CDR1 LGHNA and CDR2 YSLEER. Trimming pared 1 base from V and 12 bases from J, leaving 13 bases between. The CDR3 nucleotides are TGCGCCAGCAGCCAAGCAACAGGGATCGCGCAGTTCTTC. Translation gives CASSQATGIAQFF.